Listed below are T cell receptor beta chains from one sample, sequenced in a study of cytomegalovirus exposure and HLA in healthy donors. TCRdb's copy holds only in-frame clones and misses some; the assay was immunoSEQ multiplex PCR. The table has roughly 180,000 clones, more than 65% seen once. Material for sequencing was PBMCs. All receptors derive from a girl aged 2-9 years in good health and CMV-seropositive. CDR3s include the opening cysteine and the closing phenylalanine or tryptophan. D genes are given only for firm matches. Size is stated for part of the rows, as once, few or many counts, or as a class when the clone is expanded.

cdr3_aa: CASSWGGYEQYF; cdr3_nt: TGTGCCAGCAGTTGGGGGGGCTACGAGCAGTACTTC; v_call: TRBV6-6; cdr3_length: 12; d_call: TRBD2; j_call: TRBJ2-7; clone_size: few
cdr3_aa: CASSFTFGGDSGNTIYF; cdr3_nt: TGTGCCAGCAGCTTTACGTTTGGCGGGGACTCTGGAAACACCATATATTTT; v_call: TRBV5-4; cdr3_length: 17; d_call: NA; j_call: TRBJ1-3; clone_size: NA
cdr3_aa: CASSLYLGNQPQHF; cdr3_nt: TGTGCCAGCAGCTTATACTTGGGCAATCAGCCCCAGCATTTT; v_call: TRBV7-8; cdr3_length: 14; d_call: NA; j_call: TRBJ1-5; clone_size: NA
cdr3_aa: CASRGQALKETQYF; cdr3_nt: TGTGCCAGCAGAGGACAGGCGCTAAAAGAGACCCAGTACTTC; v_call: TRBV6-9; cdr3_length: 14; d_call: TRBD1; j_call: TRBJ2-5; clone_size: NA
cdr3_aa: CASSLTGDTGELFF; cdr3_nt: TGTGCCAGCAGTTTGACAGGGGACACCGGGGAGCTGTTTTTT; v_call: TRBV28; cdr3_length: 14; d_call: TRBD1; j_call: TRBJ2-2; clone_size: once
cdr3_aa: CASSLGGGSEQYF; cdr3_nt: TGTGCCAGCAGCTTAGGGGGCGGATCGGAGCAGTACTTC; v_call: TRBV4-2; cdr3_length: 13; d_call: TRBD1; j_call: TRBJ2-7; clone_size: few
cdr3_aa: CSVVESPYEQYF; cdr3_nt: TGCAGCGTTGTTGAAAGCCCCTACGAGCAGTACTTC; v_call: TRBV29-1; cdr3_length: 12; d_call: NA; j_call: TRBJ2-7; clone_size: NA
cdr3_aa: CASSVTFGGNTEAFF; cdr3_nt: TGTGCCAGCAGCGTCACATTCGGAGGGAACACTGAAGCTTTCTTT; v_call: TRBV9; cdr3_length: 15; d_call: NA; j_call: TRBJ1-1; clone_size: NA
cdr3_aa: CASTQGFLSSYNEQFF; cdr3_nt: TGTGCCAGTACCCAGGGGTTTCTAAGTTCCTACAATGAGCAGTTCTTC; v_call: TRBV19; cdr3_length: 16; d_call: NA; j_call: TRBJ2-1; clone_size: NA
cdr3_aa: CASSESTGNTEAFF; cdr3_nt: TGCGCCAGCAGTGAGTCGACAGGGAACACTGAAGCTTTCTTT; v_call: TRBV10-1; cdr3_length: 14; d_call: NA; j_call: TRBJ1-1; clone_size: few
cdr3_aa: CASRDRSSNQPQHF; cdr3_nt: TGTGCCAGCAGGGACAGAAGTAGCAATCAGCCCCAGCATTTT; v_call: TRBV19; cdr3_length: 14; d_call: TRBD1; j_call: TRBJ1-5; clone_size: NA
cdr3_aa: CASTQGRNYGYTF; cdr3_nt: TGTGCCAGCACCCAGGGGCGGAACTATGGCTACACCTTC; v_call: TRBV14; cdr3_length: 13; d_call: NA; j_call: TRBJ1-2; clone_size: NA
cdr3_aa: CAISQTGMVSGYPF; cdr3_nt: TGTGCCATCAGTCAGACAGGGATGGTATCTGGCTACCCCTTC; v_call: TRBV10-3; cdr3_length: 14; d_call: TRBD1; j_call: TRBJ1-2; clone_size: once
cdr3_aa: CATRGQPNGEAFF; cdr3_nt: TGTGCCACACGGGGACAACCCAACGGTGAAGCTTTCTTT; v_call: TRBV27; cdr3_length: 13; d_call: NA; j_call: TRBJ1-1; clone_size: NA
cdr3_aa: CASSLRPGTGAYEQYF; cdr3_nt: TGTGCCAGCAGCTTGAGGCCCGGGACAGGGGCCTACGAGCAGTACTTC; v_call: TRBV5-5; cdr3_length: 16; d_call: TRBD1; j_call: TRBJ2-7; clone_size: once